The rows below give T cell receptor beta chains drawn from one sample of a study of CD8+CD57+ T cells in acquired aplastic anemia. TCRdb passed the reads through MiXCR, listing each CDR3 protein once. Of more than 100,000 distinct CDR3 sequences listed, more than 40% are singletons. Material for sequencing was sorted CD4+, CD8+, or CD8+CD57+ T cells (not recorded which) from PBMCs. These receptors were taken from a human donor in good health, serving as a control. Both conserved end residues are part of each CDR3. D genes are given only for firm matches. Part of the rows lack a size; the others show once, few, many or a class for expanded clones.

>TRBV18|NA|few|TRBJ1-4
CASSRGSGEKLFF
>TRBV5-1|TRBD1|many|TRBJ1-1
CASSPGTGTGGYAFF
>TRBV2|TRBD1|NA|TRBJ1-4
CASRTGQGVEKLFF
>TRBV11-2|TRBD1|NA|TRBJ2-4
CAISSGQGLAKNIQYF
>TRBV12-3/TRBV12-4|NA|NA|TRBJ2-3
CASSLGGTFTDTQYF
>TRBV6-5|TRBD1|many|TRBJ1-2
CASSYVGTVYGYTF
>TRBV15|NA|NA|TRBJ1-6
CATSRDRGEGSPLHF
>TRBV2|NA|medium-sized|TRBJ1-2
CASSERQVYGYTF
>TRBV10-3|NA|NA|TRBJ2-3
CAISKTAGTDTQYF
>TRBV19|NA|NA|TRBJ2-6
CASRSQDPGNGANVLTF